The 8 T cell receptor beta chains reported below all come from one sample, sequenced in a study of OX40 agonist ivuxolimab in advanced cancers. Here immunoSEQ multiplex PCR was the method, and the copy in TCRdb shows in-frame clones only, minus some. Among roughly 70,000 clones listed, more than 75% were seen once. Sequencing used CD4+ or CD8+ T cells sorted from blood, obtained in a trial of the OX40 agonist ivuxolimab. Receptors originate from an adult with an advanced solid tumor such as melanoma, head and neck, liver or kidney cancer.

The V gene is TRBV7-2, the J gene TRBJ2-7, with TRBD2 matching 12 bases. V lost 0 bases and J lost 7; bases outside the gene matches: 7. Germline V gene sequence: CDR1 SGHTA, CDR2 FQGNSA. The CDR3 loop spans 16 amino acids. This chain's CDR3 is CASSLALAGGPLEQYF. The DNA of the CDR3 is TGTGCCAGCAGCTTAGCGCTAGCGGGGGGGCCTTTAGAGCAGTACTTC. Full variable domain (rest looked up from reference TRBV7-2 and TRBJ2-7): GAGVSQSPSNKVTEKGKDVELRCDPISGHTALYWYRQSLGQGLEFLIYFQGNSAPDKSGLPSDRFSAERTGGSVSTLTIQRTQQEDSAVYLCASSLALAGGPLEQYFGPGTRLTVT.

The chain has TRBV6-5 and TRBJ1-1; 7 positions match TRBD1. Germline assignment: CDR1 MNHEY and CDR2 SVGAGI. Trimming cost V 6 bases and J 10 bases; bases outside gene matches: 17. This CDR3 spans 15 amino acids. The DNA for the CDR3 is TGTGCCAGCAGAAGGGACAGCCCGCCGCCCCGGGCAGCTTTCTTT. Translation: CASRRDSPPPRAAFF.

The chain employs TRBV15 and TRBJ1-2; TRBD1 aligns across 9 bases. Losses at the gene ends were 1 base for V and 7 bases for J; bases not matched to a gene: 7. The CDR3 has 15 residues. In germline, CDR1 is LNHNV, CDR2 YYDKDF (reference sequence). The CDR3 nucleotides read TGTGCCACCAGCAGAGCGACAGGGGGGGAGAGTGGCTACACCTTC. Translated, it gives CATSRATGGESGYTF.

CDR3 DNA: TGTGCCACCAGCTCAGAAGTACGGCGCTCCTATAATTCACCCCTCCACTTT. Encoded protein: CATSSEVRRSYNSPLHF. The rearrangement joins TRBV15 to TRBJ1-6; no reliable D call. The V gene lost 5 bases and the J gene lost 0 bases, with 14 bases spanning the gap. The CDR3 contains 17 residues. Germline lookup yields CDR1 LNHNV and CDR2 YYDKDF (reference sequence).

This clone was observed a few times. The chain combines TRBV5-5 with TRBJ1-6; D gene ambiguous. Trimming took off 2 bases at V and 4 bases at J, with 10 bases between the two ends. The CDR3 has 15 residues. Germline CDR1 reads SGHKS; CDR2 reads YYEKEE (reference sequence). The CDR3 DNA follows: TGTGCCAGCAGCTTAGGTCCGCTTTATAATTCACCCCTCCACTTT. Amino acid sequence: CASSLGPLYNSPLHF.

J is TRBJ1-2 and V is TRBV11-2; D perhaps matches TRBD1 (5 bases). The germline gives CDR1 SGHAT, CDR2 FQNNGV. V was clipped by 1 base and J by 4 bases, with 13 bases between them. This CDR3 has 15 residues. CDR3 sequence (DNA): TGTGCCAGCAGCTTAGGATTCTCAGGGACCTATGGCTACACCTTC. Amino acids: CASSLGFSGTYGYTF.

The chain couples TRBV9 to TRBJ1-2; D uncertain. Germline CDR1 is SGDLS and CDR2 is YYNGEE. Trimming took off 0 bases at V and 8 bases at J, with 17 bases between the two ends. The CDR3 loop spans 15 amino acids. CDR3: CASSVGGQAPGGYTF. CDR3 bases: TGTGCCAGCAGCGTAGGAGGTCAAGCTCCGGGAGGCTACACCTTC.

The chain combines TRBV5-1 with TRBJ1-4; 7 bases are a match to TRBD1. CDR3 length: 14 amino acids. Germline-derived CDR1 and CDR2 are SGHRS and YFSETQ. With V trimmed by 1 base and J by 5 bases, 2 bases remained unmatched. This CDR3 reads CASSLTQGNEKLFF. As DNA, the CDR3 is TGCGCCAGCAGCTTGACACAGGGGAATGAAAAACTGTTTTTT.